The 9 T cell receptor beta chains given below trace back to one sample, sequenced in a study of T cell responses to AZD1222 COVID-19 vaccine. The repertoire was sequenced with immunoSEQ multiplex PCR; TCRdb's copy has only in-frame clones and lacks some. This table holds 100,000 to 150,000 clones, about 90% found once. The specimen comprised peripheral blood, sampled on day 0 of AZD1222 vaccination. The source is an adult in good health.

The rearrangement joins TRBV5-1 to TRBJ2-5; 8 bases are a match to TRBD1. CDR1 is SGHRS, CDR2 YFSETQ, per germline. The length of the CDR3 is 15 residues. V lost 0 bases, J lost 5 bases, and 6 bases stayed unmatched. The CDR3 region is CASSLEQGGYETQYF. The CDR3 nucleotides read TGCGCCAGCAGCTTGGAACAGGGGGGATATGAGACCCAGTACTTC.

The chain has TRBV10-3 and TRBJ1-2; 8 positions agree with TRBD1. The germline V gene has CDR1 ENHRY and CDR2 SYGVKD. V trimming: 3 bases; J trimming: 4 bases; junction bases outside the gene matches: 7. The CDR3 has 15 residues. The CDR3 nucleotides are TGTGCCATCAGTGATTCCGGACAGGGTCGCTATGGCTACACCTTC. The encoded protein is CAISDSGQGRYGYTF.

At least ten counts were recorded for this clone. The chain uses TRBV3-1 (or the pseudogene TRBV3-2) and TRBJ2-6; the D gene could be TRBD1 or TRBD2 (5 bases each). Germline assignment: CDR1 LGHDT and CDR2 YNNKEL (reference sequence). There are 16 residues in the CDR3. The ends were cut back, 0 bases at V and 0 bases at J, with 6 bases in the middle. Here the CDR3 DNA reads TGTGCCAGCAGCCAAGATGGGGGCTCTGGGGCCAACGTCCTGACTTTC. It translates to CASSQDGGSGANVLTF.

Here the CDR3 DNA reads TGTGCCAGCAGCCAAGACTGGAGCTCCTACAATGAGCAGTTCTTC. This codes for CASSQDWSSYNEQFF. This sequence joins TRBV14 and TRBJ2-1, with D hard to call. Per germline, CDR1 SGHDN and CDR2 FVKESK. The CDR3 is 15 residues long. With 0 bases removed from V and 0 bases from J, the gap between germline ends came to 6 bases.

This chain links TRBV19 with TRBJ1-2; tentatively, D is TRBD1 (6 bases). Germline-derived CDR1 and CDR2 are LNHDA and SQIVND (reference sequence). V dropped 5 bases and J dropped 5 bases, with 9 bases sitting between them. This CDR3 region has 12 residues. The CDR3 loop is CASSFTGYGYTF. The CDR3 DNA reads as TGTGCCAGTAGTTTTACAGGGTATGGCTACACCTTC.

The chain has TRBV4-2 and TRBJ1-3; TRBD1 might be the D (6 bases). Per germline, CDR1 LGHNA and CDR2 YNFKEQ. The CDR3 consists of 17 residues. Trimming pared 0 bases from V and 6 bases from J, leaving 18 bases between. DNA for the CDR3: TGTGCCAGCAGCCAAGAAGGGAGGGGGTACAGGGCAAACACCATATATTTT. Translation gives CASSQEGRGYRANTIYF.

The CDR3 protein is CASSLEVRTGYNEQFF. CDR3 nucleotides: TGTGCCAGCAGCTTAGAAGTCCGGACAGGTTACAATGAGCAGTTCTTC. The chain employs TRBV11-1 and TRBJ2-1, with TRBD1 identical over 7 bases. The V segment lost 1 base and the J segment 4 bases; nucleotides outside the gene matches: 7. Germline V gives CDR1 SGHAT, CDR2 FQDESV (reference sequence). CDR3 length: 16 residues. Drawing the rest from reference TRBV11-1 and TRBJ2-1, the complete variable domain is EAEVAQSPRYKITEKSQAVAFWCDPISGHATLYWYRQILGQGPELLVQFQDESVVDDSQLPKDRFSAERLKGVDSTLKIQPAELGDSAMYLCASSLEVRTGYNEQFFGPGTRLTVL.

As DNA, the CDR3 is TGTGCCAGCAGGGAAGGGCCCCAGCCCCAGCATTTT. Translation gives CASREGPQPQHF. The genes are TRBV3-1 (or the pseudogene TRBV3-2) and TRBJ1-5; unclear D gene. With 6 bases removed from V and 7 bases from J, the gap between germline ends came to 10 bases. Germline CDR1 is LGHDT and CDR2 is YNNKEL (reference sequence). The CDR3 spans 12 residues.

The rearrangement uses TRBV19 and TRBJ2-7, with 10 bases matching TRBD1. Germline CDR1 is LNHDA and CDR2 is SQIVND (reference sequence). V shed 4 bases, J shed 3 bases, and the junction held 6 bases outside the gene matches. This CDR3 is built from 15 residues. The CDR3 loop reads CASSTGTGEYYEQYF. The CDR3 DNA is TGTGCCAGTAGTACCGGGACAGGGGAGTACTACGAGCAGTACTTC.